These 31 T cell receptor beta chains share one sample of origin, sequenced in a study of spatial heterogeneity in lung cancer. TCRdb re-called the 5' RACE reads through MiXCR, storing one row per CDR3 protein. The sample lists around 48,000 distinct CDR3 sequences, less than 6% seen once, with 8.5% to 14% in the top ten. Documented time point: sample taken at primary tumor resection. This specimen was PBMCs, taken at surgery. Receptors were obtained from a male donor with early-stage non-small cell lung cancer.

This chain connects TRBV7-8 to TRBJ2-1, with TRBD2 matching over 11 bases. The junction had 9 bases not matched to a gene; V was cut back by 3 bases and J by 11 bases. Germline assignment: CDR1 SGHVS and CDR2 FQNEAQ. The CDR3 is made up of 15 amino acids. The CDR3 coding sequence is TGTGCCAGCAGCTTCTTAGCGGGAGGGCCAATGAAGCAGTTCTTC. Translation gives CASSFLAGGPMKQFF.

This clonotype was seen many times. The chain employs TRBV2 and TRBJ2-5, with a tentative D call TRBD2 (6 bases). The CDR3 is 14 residues long. Trimming took off 7 bases at V and 2 bases at J, with 14 bases between the two ends. CDR1 is SNHLY and CDR2 is FYNNEI in the germline V gene. CDR3 nucleotides: TGTGCCAGCAAGGCGGCTAGCGTTCAAGAGACCCAGTACTTC. Its protein product is CASKAASVQETQYF.

This clonotype was detected ten times or more. The chain is built from TRBV12-3 or TRBV12-4 and TRBJ2-1; maybe TRBD2 (6 bases). Trimming removed 4 bases from V and 8 bases from J, with 9 bases in between. This CDR3 has 12 residues. The CDR3 nucleotides read TGTGCCAGCAGTTCGACTAGATATGAGCAGTTCTTC. It is translated as CASSSTRYEQFF.

This clonotype was recorded many times. The J gene is TRBJ2-5, the V gene TRBV29-1; 7 bases align to TRBD1. The CDR3 is 12 residues long. Losses at the gene ends were 7 bases for V and 5 bases for J; bases not matched to a gene: 7. The V gene's germline CDR1 is SQVTM and CDR2 ANQGSEA. The CDR3 DNA is TGCAGCGGTCGACAGGGCAGGGAGACCCAGTACTTC. Translating it yields CSGRQGRETQYF.

In the case of this clonotype: Being one base from a much bigger clone, this may be a read error. The genes are TRBV27 and TRBJ1-4, with unresolved D. Germline assignment: CDR1 MNHEY and CDR2 SMNVEV (reference sequence). This CDR3 is built from 14 residues. The CDR3 loop is CASSSGNTNGKLFF. In DNA, the CDR3 is TGTGCCAGCAGTTCGGGAAATACTAATGGAAAACTGTTTTTT.

This clonotype has ten or more counts. The rearrangement joins TRBV10-3 to TRBJ2-3; 11 positions match TRBD2. Germline trimming cut 4 bases from V and 6 bases from J; bases unmatched to any gene: 12. This CDR3 is built from 17 residues. CDR1 ENHRY and CDR2 SYGVKD come from the germline V gene. CDR3 sequence (DNA): TGTGCCATCAGTGTCGAAGAACTAGCGGGAGAGTGGGATACGCAGTATTTT. Translating gives CAISVEELAGEWDTQYF.

This clonotype was seen ten or more times. Here the CDR3 reads CATSGRAAGGEDTQYF. CDR3 sequence (DNA): TGTGCCACCAGTGGTCGCGCCGCGGGAGGAGAAGATACGCAGTATTTT. The chain carries TRBV24-1 and TRBJ2-3, with 8 bases identical to TRBD2. The germline V gene encodes CDR1 KGHDR and CDR2 SFDVKD. The CDR3 extends over 16 amino acids. Germline trimming cut 5 bases from V and 5 bases from J; bases unmatched to any gene: 11.

This clonotype was picked up many times. The chain recombines TRBV7-9 with TRBJ1-1; D is undetermined. CDR1 is SEHNR, CDR2 FQNEAQ, per germline (reference sequence). CDR3 size: 13 residues. Trimming shortened V by 5 bases and J by 4 bases, and 11 bases separated the two germline ends. CDR3 bases: TGTGCCAGCAGCAGGGCCGGTGTCACTGAAGCTTTCTTT. It is translated as CASSRAGVTEAFF.

This clonotype has at least ten counts. The rearrangement joins TRBV5-1 to TRBJ2-2; 7 nucleotides agree with TRBD1. The CDR3 covers 14 residues. CDR1 is SGHRS and CDR2 is YFSETQ in the germline V gene. V was clipped by 5 bases and J by 4 bases; unmatched bases: 5. CDR3 loop: CASRRGDSTGELFF. CDR3 in DNA: TGCGCCAGCAGGCGAGGGGACAGCACCGGGGAGCTGTTTTTT.

The V call is TRBV20-1, the J call TRBJ2-1; D call uncertain. Germline V gene lookup returns CDR1 DFQATT and CDR2 SNEGSKA (reference sequence). Deletions cut 6 bases from V and 6 bases from J, with 18 bases between. The CDR3 has 14 residues. In nucleotides, the CDR3 is TGCAGTGCCCCTAGGTCTCTTCTACTCAATGAGCAGTTCTTC. This encodes CSAPRSLLLNEQFF.

In this sample, this clonotype turned up many times. The CDR3 DNA reads as TGTGCCAGCTCCAGAAGGAGTTCGACAGATACGCAGTATTTT. Encoded protein: CASSRRSSTDTQYF. The rearrangement links TRBV9 to TRBJ2-3; D uncertain. CDR3 length: 14 amino acids. Trimming took off 7 bases at V and 3 bases at J, with 15 bases between the two ends. From germline, CDR1 is SGDLS and CDR2 YYNGEE.

A word on this clonotype: At one end, the junction sequence differs from germline, possibly due to a read error. The chain joins TRBV19 to TRBJ2-3, with unresolved D. Per the germline V gene, CDR1 is LNHDA and CDR2 is SQIVND (reference sequence). The length of the CDR3 is 14 residues. As DNA, the CDR3 is TGTGCCTGTAGTATAGACGGATACACAGATACGCAGTATTTT. It yields the protein CACSIDGYTDTQYF. The full variable domain, with the rest looked up from reference TRBV19 and TRBJ2-3, is DGGITQSPKYLFRKEGQNVTLSCEQNLNHDAMYWYRQDPGQGLRLIYYSQIVNDFQKGDIAEGYSVSREKKESFPLTVTSAQKNPTAFYLCACSIDGYTDTQYFGPGTRLTVL.

The chain joins TRBV11-1 to TRBJ2-3, with no clear D. This CDR3 is built from 16 residues. Germline CDR1 SGHAT, CDR2 FQDESV (reference sequence). V lost 0 bases and J lost 2, with 12 bases in between. This CDR3 is CASSLAGNTHTDTQYF. The CDR3 DNA follows: TGTGCCAGCAGCTTAGCGGGGAACACCCACACAGATACGCAGTATTTT. The full variable domain, with the rest looked up from reference TRBV11-1 and TRBJ2-3, is EAEVAQSPRYKITEKSQAVAFWCDPISGHATLYWYRQILGQGPELLVQFQDESVVDDSQLPKDRFSAERLKGVDSTLKIQPAELGDSAMYLCASSLAGNTHTDTQYFGPGTRLTVL.

This clonotype has ten or more counts. The chain uses TRBV29-1 and TRBJ2-1; TRBD1 matches at 7 bases. CDR1 SQVTM and CDR2 ANQGSEA come from the germline V gene. This CDR3 comprises 11 residues. The V and J ends lost 7 bases and 3 bases, in that order; junction bases with no gene match: 0. This CDR3 reads CSGDSYNEQFF. For the CDR3, the DNA is TGCAGCGGGGACAGCTACAATGAGCAGTTCTTC.

This clonotype came up many times. The chain has TRBV7-9 and TRBJ2-3, with D tentatively TRBD2 (5 bases). Between the trimmed V and J ends, which lost 1 base and 0 bases, there was a span of 11 bases. The CDR3 contains 16 residues. CDR1 and CDR2 (germline): SEHNR, FQNEAQ (reference sequence). DNA of the CDR3: TGTGCCAGCAGCTTAGGACGGGGTCAAAGCACAGATACGCAGTATTTT. Translating gives CASSLGRGQSTDTQYF.

V is TRBV28 and J is TRBJ2-1, with D possibly TRBD1 on 6 matching bases. CDR3 size: 13 residues. The V gene lost 10 bases and the J gene lost 8 bases, with 18 bases spanning the gap. The germline CDR1 and CDR2 sequences are MDHEN and SYDVKM. The CDR3 loop reads CANSLTGYDEQFF. In DNA form, the CDR3 reads TGTGCCAACAGCCTTACAGGGTATGATGAGCAGTTCTTC.

At least ten counts were recorded for this clonotype. This sequence joins TRBV12-3 or TRBV12-4 and TRBJ2-7; the match to TRBD1 covers 9 bases. This CDR3 has 14 residues. The V and J ends lost 4 bases and 3 bases, in that order; junction bases with no gene match: 4. This CDR3 reads CASSSDRGDYEQYF. As DNA, the CDR3 is TGTGCCAGCAGTTCTGACAGGGGGGACTACGAGCAGTACTTC.

This clonotype was picked up many times. The chain uses TRBV20-1 and TRBJ2-3; D gene ambiguous. Germline assignment: CDR1 DFQATT and CDR2 SNEGSKA (reference sequence). Trimming cost V 6 bases and J 3 bases, with 19 bases left between them. The CDR3 runs to 15 residues. CDR3 nucleotide sequence: TGCAGTGCACCCGGAGTCGGAAGGATTACAGATACGCAGTATTTT. It is translated as CSAPGVGRITDTQYF.

Comment on this clonotype: A read error may produce the germline difference seen at one junction end. The chain has TRBV28 and TRBJ2-1; D uncertain. The CDR3 length is 14 residues. Germline values: CDR1 MDHEN, CDR2 SYDVKM. The CDR3 DNA reads TGTGCCAGCAGTTTATTCTTTGGAAGGAATGGGCAGTTCTTC. Its protein is CASSLFFGRNGQFF.

This clonotype was recorded at least ten times. The V call is TRBV4-1, the J call TRBJ2-5; D possibly matches TRBD1 or TRBD2 (6 bases each). The CDR3 runs to 15 residues. CDR1 is MGHRA and CDR2 is YSYEKL in the germline V gene. Trimming left V 1 base short and J 9 bases short, with 18 bases between. CDR3 in amino acids: CASSQAERGPAAQYF. CDR3 bases: TGCGCCAGCAGCCAAGCGGAACGGGGGCCGGCGGCCCAGTACTTC.

This clonotype came up many times. The chain combines TRBV5-1 with TRBJ2-7; 10 positions match TRBD1. Germline assignment: CDR1 SGHRS and CDR2 YFSETQ. The CDR3 sequence is 17 residues long. Unmatched junction bases numbered 7, after V lost 1 base and J lost 0 bases. The CDR3 here is CASSLQGTGASSYEQYF. In DNA, the CDR3 is TGCGCCAGCAGCTTGCAAGGGACAGGGGCGTCCTCCTACGAGCAGTACTTC.

The J gene is TRBJ2-2, the V gene TRBV11-2, with 9 bases lining up with TRBD2. With V trimmed by 0 bases and J by 4 bases, 6 bases remained unmatched. Per germline, CDR1 SGHAT and CDR2 FQNNGV. This CDR3 has 17 residues. DNA for the CDR3: TGTGCCAGCAGCTTAGATGAGACTAGCGGCCCCACCGGGGAGCTGTTTTTT. It codes for CASSLDETSGPTGELFF.

This clonotype showed up many times. The CDR3 loop reads CASRVSLNQPQHF. The CDR3 DNA reads as TGTGCCAGCAGGGTTAGTTTAAATCAGCCCCAGCATTTT. The chain uses TRBV6-1 and TRBJ1-5, with D hard to call. The CDR3 sequence is 13 residues long. CDR1 is MNHNS, CDR2 SASEGT, per germline. Trimming pared 6 bases from V and 4 bases from J, leaving 10 bases between.

This clonotype was detected ten times or more. The gene calls are TRBV12-3 or TRBV12-4 and TRBJ1-6; TRBD1 matches at 7 bases. J was trimmed by 7 bases and V by 6 bases; bases with no gene match: 6. This CDR3 region has 14 residues. CDR3 nucleotides: TGTGCCAGCAGCCCCGGGACAGAAAATTCACCCCTCCACTTT. Translating it yields CASSPGTENSPLHF.

In this sample, this clonotype turned up many times. CDR3 DNA: TGTGCCAGCAGTTTCTCACAGGGAACGGGAGCGGGTACGCAGTATTTT. Protein sequence: CASSFSQGTGAGTQYF. The rearrangement joins TRBV28 to TRBJ2-3; possibly TRBD1 or TRBD2 for D (6 bases each). V lost 3 bases, J lost 8 bases, and 21 bases lay in between. The CDR3 loop spans 16 amino acids. The germline CDR1 and CDR2 sequences are MDHEN and SYDVKM.

In this sample, this clonotype turned up many times. This sequence joins TRBV10-2 and TRBJ2-5; possible D gene TRBD1, 5 bases. This CDR3 is 13 amino acids long. V was cut by 6 bases and J by 2 bases, with 10 bases left in between. Germline V gene sequence: CDR1 WSHSY, CDR2 SAAADI. The CDR3 spells CASRGPDQETQYF. The CDR3, as DNA: TGCGCCAGCAGGGGGCCTGATCAAGAGACCCAGTACTTC.

This clonotype was picked up a small number of times. V gene TRBV7-9 combines with J gene TRBJ2-7; possibly TRBD2 for D (5 bases). Germline CDR1 reads SEHNR; CDR2 reads FQNEAQ (reference sequence). The CDR3 sequence is 16 residues long. The V and J ends lost 3 bases and 7 bases respectively, with 22 bases between them. Written as DNA, the CDR3 is TGTGCCAGCAGCTTCGGACTCCCCGGGTATTTTTCGGAGCAGTACTTC. Translating gives CASSFGLPGYFSEQYF.

This CDR3 is CASSQKLAGGTDTQYF. CDR3 nucleotide sequence: TGCGCCAGCAGCCAGAAACTAGCGGGAGGCACAGATACGCAGTATTTT. The V call is TRBV4-3, the J call TRBJ2-3, with 11 bases matching TRBD2. This CDR3 comprises 16 residues. In germline, CDR1 is LGHNA, CDR2 YSLEER. Germline trimming cut 3 bases from V and 1 base from J; bases unmatched to any gene: 3.

This clonotype was seen repeatedly, ten times or more. The chain employs TRBV20-1 and TRBJ1-1, with D possibly TRBD1 on 6 matching bases. This CDR3 is 16 amino acids long. The V gene's germline CDR1 is DFQATT and CDR2 SNEGSKA (reference sequence). The ends were cut back, 2 bases at V and 2 bases at J, with 18 bases in the middle. The CDR3: CSARRFRTVKNTEAFF. CDR3 DNA: TGCAGTGCTAGACGGTTCCGGACAGTAAAAAACACTGAAGCTTTCTTT.

Many counts were recorded for this clonotype. The V and J genes are TRBV7-2 and TRBJ2-3, with 10 bases identical to TRBD1. V shed 4 bases and J 6 bases; nucleotides not matched to a gene: 10. The CDR3 spans 16 residues. CDR1 SGHTA and CDR2 FQGNSA come from the germline V gene. CDR3 in DNA: TGTGCCAGCAGCTCCCTCCGGACAGGGGGTCGGGATACGCAGTATTTT. This sequence encodes CASSSLRTGGRDTQYF.

The chain carries TRBV29-1 and TRBJ2-5; TRBD2 matches at 9 bases. Germline-derived CDR1 and CDR2 are SQVTM and ANQGSEA. The CDR3 is 14 residues long. J lost 2 bases, V lost 7 bases, and 8 bases had no gene match. The CDR3, as DNA: TGCAGCGCGACAGCGGCGGGAGGGCAAGAGACCCAGTACTTC. Its translation: CSATAAGGQETQYF.